This note documents a single TCR beta chain sequence. These data belong to a study of blood T cell repertoires in COVID-19. Across the study: Acute and convalescent COVID-19 specimens originated in the United States, Italy and Spain. From T cells, B-cell-depleted T cells, or PBMCs came the material, which was cDNA or gDNA.

Original handling: Using reference gene primer amplification, nucleated cell counts were estimated. Using immunoSEQ multiplex PCR, the repertoire was profiled, and TCRdb retains in-frame clones only, with some absent. V and J calls and clone size come straight from that table; D and trimming were deduced from the DNA. The data contain about 110,000 clones, just over 75% of them singletons. The sequenced sample was peripheral blood. The receptor's source is a woman of 80 years or more with acute or convalescent COVID-19.

The CDR3 sequence: CATEQGASYEQYF. In DNA form, the CDR3 reads TGTGCCACCGAACAGGGGGCAAGCTACGAGCAGTACTTC. This chain links TRBV2 with TRBJ2-7; 9 nucleotides line up with TRBD1. After removal of 10 bases from V and 3 bases from J, the junction contained 7 bases not matched to a gene. There are 13 residues in the CDR3. Germline-derived CDR1 and CDR2 are SNHLY and FYNNEI.